What follows are 9 T cell receptor beta chains derived from one specimen sequenced in a study of regulatory T cells in long-lasting Graves disease. Specified time point: newly diagnosed GD, antithyroid drugs for less than 3 months. PBMC RNA served as the TCR library source. TCR beta libraries were built with iRepertoire HTBI primers and Arm-PCR of CDR3 regions. TCRdb analysed the multiplex PCR reads with MiXCR anew, one entry per CDR3 protein. The data hold over 400,000 distinct CDR3 sequences, with 14% observed a single time. These same data were also listed under a study on T cells in Graves' hyperthyroidism and ophthalmopathy.

The sample in question was peripheral blood mononuclear cells (PBMCs), obtained at new diagnosis, from a patient treated with antithyroid drugs. The source is a woman in her forties or fifties with Graves disease.

A remark on this clonotype: A much larger clone is a single base away; this may be a read error. The chain carries TRBV9 and TRBJ2-1, with 7 nucleotides matching TRBD2. Germline CDR1 and CDR2: SGDLS and YYNGEE. V lost 7 bases and J lost 2; bases outside the gene matches: 9. The CDR3 is made up of 15 amino acids. The CDR3 DNA reads as TGTGCCAGCGGCTGGGAGGGGAGGGCCTACAATGAGCAGTTCTTC. Translating gives CASGWEGRAYNEQFF.

This clonotype has more than one count but fewer than ten. The chain couples TRBV30 to TRBJ2-2; no reliable D call. Germline assignment: CDR1 GTSNPN and CDR2 SVGIG (reference sequence). Trimming removed 4 bases at V and 1 base at J, with 13 bases between. This CDR3 contains 15 residues. The DNA for the CDR3 is TGTGCCTGGATCATAGACTGGGGGAACACCGGGGAGCTGTTTTTT. Protein product: CAWIIDWGNTGELFF.

CDR3 coding DNA: TGTGCCAGCAGCTTAGCCAGCGGGAGAGTTACCGGGGAGCTGTTTTTT. It translates to CASSLASGRVTGELFF. The J gene is TRBJ2-2, the V gene TRBV7-9, with TRBD2 identical over 8 bases. The CDR3 contains 16 residues. Per the germline V gene, CDR1 is SEHNR and CDR2 is FQNEAQ (reference sequence). V lost 0 bases and J lost 5; bases outside the gene matches: 5.

This clonotype occurred many times. The chain carries TRBV2 and TRBJ2-2; 9 bases match TRBD1. The CDR3 covers 15 residues. V trimming: 4 bases; J trimming: 6 bases; junction bases outside the gene matches: 6. Germline CDR1 and CDR2: SNHLY and FYNNEI. The CDR3 sequence: CASSVRDREPGELFF. CDR3 coding DNA: TGTGCCAGCAGTGTCCGGGACAGGGAGCCCGGGGAGCTGTTTTTT.

Ten or more counts support this clonotype. This chain connects TRBV7-2 to TRBJ1-1; D gene uncertain. CDR1 is SGHTA, CDR2 FQGNSA, per germline. V lost 2 bases, J lost 1 base, and 5 bases lay in between. This CDR3 region has 13 residues. CDR3 nucleotides: TGTGCCAGCAGCTTAATTTGGAACACTGAAGCTTTCTTT. The encoded protein is CASSLIWNTEAFF.

This clonotype has only a few counts. Its ends do not fully match the called genes, so a read error is possible. The rearrangement uses TRBV9 and TRBJ2-2; D remains unclear. This CDR3 comprises 14 residues. From germline, CDR1 is SGDLS and CDR2 YYNGEE. In nucleotides, the CDR3 is TGTGCCGGCAGCGTTACGTCGAACACCGGGGAGCTGTTTTTT. It specifies CAGSVTSNTGELFF.

This clonotype was counted between two and nine times. The rearrangement links TRBV4-1 to TRBJ2-1; a weak D match, TRBD2 (5 bases). The CDR3 is made up of 24 amino acids. CDR1 is MGHRA and CDR2 is YSYEKL in the germline V gene. Between the trimmed V and J ends, which lost 0 bases and 0 bases, there was a span of 33 bases. CDR3 sequence: CASSQDLTNPIGLRLPNSYNEQFF. DNA for the CDR3: TGCGCCAGCAGCCAAGACCTGACTAATCCCATAGGCCTTCGACTCCCCAACTCCTACAATGAGCAGTTCTTC.

In its sample, this clonotype was seen many times. V gene TRBV30 combines with J gene TRBJ2-7, with D maybe TRBD1 (6 bases). Germline V gives CDR1 GTSNPN, CDR2 SVGIG (reference sequence). The CDR3 runs to 12 residues. The V end lost 1 base, the J end lost 11 bases, and 15 bases lay between the germline ends. The chain's CDR3 is CAWSANRDIEYF. Written as DNA, the CDR3 is TGTGCCTGGAGTGCCAACCGGGACATAGAGTACTTC.

This clonotype has just a few counts. This sequence joins TRBV28 and TRBJ2-2; TRBD1 agrees at 7 bases. The germline CDR1 and CDR2 sequences are MDHEN and SYDVKM. Germline trimming cut 6 bases from V and 1 base from J; bases unmatched to any gene: 2. This CDR3 has 14 amino acids. CDR3 protein: CASRNRGNTGELFF. DNA of the CDR3: TGTGCCAGCAGGAACAGGGGGAACACCGGGGAGCTGTTTTTT.